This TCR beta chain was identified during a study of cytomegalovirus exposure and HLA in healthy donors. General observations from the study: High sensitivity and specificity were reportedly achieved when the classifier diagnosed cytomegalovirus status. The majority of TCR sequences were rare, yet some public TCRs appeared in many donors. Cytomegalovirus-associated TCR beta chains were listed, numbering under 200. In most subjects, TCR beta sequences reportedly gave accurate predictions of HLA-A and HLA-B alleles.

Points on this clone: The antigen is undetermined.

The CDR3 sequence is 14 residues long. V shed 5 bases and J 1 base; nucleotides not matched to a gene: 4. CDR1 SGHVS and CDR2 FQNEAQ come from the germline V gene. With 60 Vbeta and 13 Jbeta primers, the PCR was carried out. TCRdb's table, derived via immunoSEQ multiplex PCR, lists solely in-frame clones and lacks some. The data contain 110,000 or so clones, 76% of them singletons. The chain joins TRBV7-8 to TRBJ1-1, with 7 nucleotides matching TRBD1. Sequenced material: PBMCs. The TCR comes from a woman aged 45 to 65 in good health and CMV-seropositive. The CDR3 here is CASSGDSSNTEAFF. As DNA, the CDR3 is TGTGCCAGCAGCGGGGACAGCTCGAACACTGAAGCTTTCTTT.